Presented here are 17 T cell receptor beta chains from one specimen sequenced in a study of breast tumors, draining lymph nodes, adjacent tissues. Axillary draining lymph nodes of breast cancer patients supplied the node samples. One entry per CDR3 protein results from TCRdb running MiXCR on the multiplex PCR reads. Among roughly 100,000 distinct CDR3 sequences listed, less than 40% were seen once. The sample taken for sequencing was axillary lymph node tissue. Receptors were obtained from a female donor with breast cancer. Some clones in this sample may be carry-over from other donors' samples.

This clonotype appeared once. The chain combines TRBV2 with TRBJ1-6; D unclear. Trimming pared 5 bases from V and 7 bases from J, leaving 18 bases between. CDR1 is SNHLY and CDR2 is FYNNEI in the germline V gene. The CDR3 contains 16 residues. The CDR3 sequence is CASSWTSGRLNSPLHF. CDR3 nucleotides: TGTGCCAGCAGTTGGACTAGCGGGAGGCTCAATTCACCCCTCCACTTT.

At least ten counts were recorded for this clonotype. The chain joins TRBV4-1 to TRBJ2-6; D possibly corresponds to TRBD1 (5 bases). V was clipped by 4 bases and J by 4 bases, with 11 bases between them. The length of the CDR3 is 15 residues. CDR1 MGHRA and CDR2 YSYEKL come from the germline V gene. The CDR3 DNA is TGCGCCAGCAGCCCCACCACAGGCGGGGCCAACGTCCTGACTTTC. Its protein is CASSPTTGGANVLTF.

A single count supports this clonotype. The rearrangement links TRBV2 to TRBJ1-5; D gene unclear. Trimming took 3 bases from V and 9 from J, leaving 15 bases between them. The CDR3 has 14 residues. Germline values: CDR1 SNHLY, CDR2 FYNNEI. CDR3 sequence reads: CASSDSYPTGPQHF. CDR3 nucleotides: TGTGCCAGCAGTGATTCGTACCCGACGGGGCCCCAGCATTTT.

This clonotype was recorded at least ten times. This chain uses TRBV7-2 with TRBJ2-7, with D possibly called TRBD1 or TRBD2 (6 bases each). V lost 3 bases and J lost 5, with 11 bases in between. Germline CDR1 SGHTA, CDR2 FQGNSA. The CDR3 length is 13 residues. The CDR3 reads CASSFFGGNEQYF. For the CDR3, the DNA is TGTGCCAGCAGCTTCTTCGGGGGCAACGAGCAGTACTTC.

The table lists this clonotype with many counts. This chain uses TRBV29-1 with TRBJ2-7; TRBD1 is a possible D gene (5 bases). Trimming cost V 1 base and J 3 bases, with 7 bases left between them. There are 12 residues in the CDR3. The germline gives CDR1 SQVTM, CDR2 ANQGSEA. Here the CDR3 reads CSVEAGFYEQYF. In nucleotides, the CDR3 is TGCAGCGTTGAAGCAGGGTTCTACGAGCAGTACTTC.

The chain combines TRBV28 with TRBJ2-6, with TRBD1 matching over 8 bases. V lost 6 bases, J lost 4 bases, and 5 bases stayed unmatched. CDR3 length equals 15 residues. CDR1 and CDR2 from the germline V gene are MDHEN and SYDVKM. The CDR3 reads CASSLRGPGANVLTF. In DNA, the CDR3 is TGTGCCAGCAGCCTCAGGGGGCCCGGGGCCAACGTCCTGACTTTC.

As for this clonotype: One end of the junction does not line up with germline, which may come from a read error. The gene calls are TRBV5-1 and TRBJ2-7; TRBD2 aligns across 7 bases. From germline, CDR1 is SGHRS and CDR2 YFSETQ. CDR3 length equals 16 residues. The CDR3 nucleotides read TGCGCCAGCAGCTTGGCTTTGACTAGCAACTCTAACGAGCAGTGCTTC. Its translation is CASSLALTSNSNEQCF.

There are many counts of this clonotype. The chain joins TRBV10-3 to TRBJ2-1, with D tentatively TRBD1 (6 bases). Between the trimmed V and J ends, which lost 11 bases and 3 bases, there was a span of 17 bases. There are 14 residues in the CDR3. Germline CDR1 and CDR2: ENHRY and SYGVKD. In DNA form, the CDR3 reads TGTGCCTCAAAACCGGGACAAGACTACAATGAGCAGTTCTTC. It is translated as CASKPGQDYNEQFF.

As concerns this clonotype: Germline is not matched at one junction end, which may reflect a read error. The CDR3 DNA sequence: TGTGCCAGCAGCCTTAAGCCACAGACCGATTACACCATACATTTT. This translates into CASSLKPQTDYTIHF. The chain couples TRBV7-6 to TRBJ1-3; unclear D gene. CDR3 length equals 15 residues. From germline, CDR1 is SGHVS and CDR2 FNYEAQ.

This clonotype was counted between two and nine times. This may stem from a read error, because a much larger clone lies one nucleotide away. This sequence joins TRBV20-1 and TRBJ1-3; unclear D gene. V lost 6 bases and J lost 2, with 23 bases in between. The CDR3 length is 17 residues. Germline V lookup: CDR1 DFQATT, CDR2 SNEGSKA (reference sequence). The CDR3 sequence is CSAQEIGFSATGNTIYF. The DNA for the CDR3 is TGCAGTGCCCAAGAGATTGGTTTTTCGGCGACTGGAAACACCATATATTTT.

This clonotype was recorded a few times. V usage is TRBV28 and J usage is TRBJ2-5, with TRBD1 identical over 9 bases. Germline CDR1 reads MDHEN; CDR2 reads SYDVKM. V shed 3 bases and J 6 bases; nucleotides not matched to a gene: 5. The CDR3 length is 14 residues. CDR3 region: CASSLYRGQQTQYF. CDR3 bases: TGTGCCAGCAGTTTGTACAGGGGGCAACAGACCCAGTACTTC.

Regarding this clonotype: At one end, the junction sequence differs from germline, possibly due to a read error. The V call is TRBV5-5, the J call TRBJ1-2; D unresolved. The CDR3 sequence is 10 residues long. Germline V gene lookup returns CDR1 SGHKS and CDR2 YYEKEE (reference sequence). The CDR3, as DNA: TGTGCCAGCAGCTTGTCGTGGGTAACTTTC. Translating it yields CASSLSWVTF.

With regard to this clonotype: The DNA is omitted, as the CDR3 cannot be located on it reliably, and the CDR3 follows TCRdb's listing. The chain links TRBV7-9 to TRBJ1-5; the D call TRBD1 from the table was never checked on the DNA. Termini included, the CDR3 measures 22 amino acids. Germline V gives CDR1 SEHNR, CDR2 FQNEAQ (reference sequence). The CDR3 loop reads CASSPGGLYEQYFGPVTGPQHF.

On this clonotype: A junction end diverges from the germline sequence, so it may reflect a read error. This rearrangement joins TRBV6-5 to TRBJ2-1, with 7 bases that match TRBD1. The CDR3 is 15 amino acids. The germline V gene has CDR1 MNHEY and CDR2 SVGAGI. CDR3 region: CASRHDRDGYTEQFF. CDR3 sequence (DNA): TGTGCCAGCAGACATGACAGGGACGGCTACACTGAGCAGTTCTTC.

This clonotype was observed at least ten times. The chain joins TRBV6-5 to TRBJ1-2; D ambiguous. The V end lost 2 bases, the J end lost 1 base, and 11 bases lay between the germline ends. Germline assignment: CDR1 MNHEY and CDR2 SVGAGI. The CDR3 contains 15 residues. The CDR3, as DNA: TGTGCCAGCAGTTACAAGCTCTCGTATAACTATGGCTACACCTTC. This gives the protein CASSYKLSYNYGYTF.

This chain joins TRBV6-5 and TRBJ2-7; D not certain. CDR3 size: 12 residues. Germline CDR1 reads MNHEY; CDR2 reads SVGAGI. V was cut by 9 bases and J by 5 bases, with 14 bases left in between. CDR3 DNA sequence: TGTGCCAGTAGCCCACAGAGCCACGAGCAGTACTTC. It yields the protein CASSPQSHEQYF.

V gene TRBV12-3 or TRBV12-4 combines with J gene TRBJ2-2, with 10 bases aligning to TRBD2. V shed 5 bases, J shed 4 bases, and the junction held 13 bases outside the gene matches. CDR3 length: 18 residues. CDR3 DNA: TGTGCCAGCAGTCTCAAAGCGGGAGGGCCCCGAGGCACCGGGGAGCTGTTTTTT. Translated: CASSLKAGGPRGTGELFF.